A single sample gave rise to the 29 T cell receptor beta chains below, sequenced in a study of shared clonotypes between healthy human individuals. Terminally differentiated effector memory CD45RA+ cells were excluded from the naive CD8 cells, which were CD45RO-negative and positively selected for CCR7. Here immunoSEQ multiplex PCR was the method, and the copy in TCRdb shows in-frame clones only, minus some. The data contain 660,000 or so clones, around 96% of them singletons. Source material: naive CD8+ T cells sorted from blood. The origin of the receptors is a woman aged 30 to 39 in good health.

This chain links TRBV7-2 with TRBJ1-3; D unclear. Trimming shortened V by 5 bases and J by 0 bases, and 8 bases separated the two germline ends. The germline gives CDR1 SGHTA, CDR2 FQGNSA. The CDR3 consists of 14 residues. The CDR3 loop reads CASSLYSSGNTIYF. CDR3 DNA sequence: TGTGCCAGCAGCCTCTATAGCTCTGGAAACACCATATATTTT.

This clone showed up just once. CDR3 region: CASSLGLGLAGGDEQFF. CDR3 in DNA: TGTGCCAGCAGTTTAGGTCTCGGACTAGCGGGAGGTGATGAGCAGTTCTTC. V is TRBV27 and J is TRBJ2-1; 14 bases line up with TRBD2. This CDR3 has 17 amino acids. V lost 2 bases and J lost 8; bases outside the gene matches: 8. Germline CDR1 is MNHEY and CDR2 is SMNVEV (reference sequence).

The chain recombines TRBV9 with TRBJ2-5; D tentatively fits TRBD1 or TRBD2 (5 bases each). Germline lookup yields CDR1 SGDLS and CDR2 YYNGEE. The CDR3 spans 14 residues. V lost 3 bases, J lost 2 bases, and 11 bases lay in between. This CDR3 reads CASSDRDVQETQYF. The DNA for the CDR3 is TGTGCCAGCAGCGACCGGGACGTACAAGAGACCCAGTACTTC.

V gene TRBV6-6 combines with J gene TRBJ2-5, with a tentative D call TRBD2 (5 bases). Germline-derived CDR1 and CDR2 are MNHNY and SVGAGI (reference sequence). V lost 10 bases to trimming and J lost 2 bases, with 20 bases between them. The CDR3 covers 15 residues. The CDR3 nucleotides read TGTGCCACCTCGAACGACGGAGGCCTACAAGAGACCCAGTACTTC. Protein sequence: CATSNDGGLQETQYF.

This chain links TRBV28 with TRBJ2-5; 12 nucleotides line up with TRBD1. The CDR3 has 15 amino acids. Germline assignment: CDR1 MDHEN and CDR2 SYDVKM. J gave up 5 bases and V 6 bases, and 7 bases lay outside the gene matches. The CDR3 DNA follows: TGTGCCAGCAGCCCGGGACAGGGGGCACGGGAGACCCAGTACTTC. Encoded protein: CASSPGQGARETQYF.

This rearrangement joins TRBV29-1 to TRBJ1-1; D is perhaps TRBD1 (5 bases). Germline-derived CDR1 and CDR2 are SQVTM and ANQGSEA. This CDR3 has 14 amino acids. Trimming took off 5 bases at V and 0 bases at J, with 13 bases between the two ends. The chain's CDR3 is CSVLGDDMNTEAFF. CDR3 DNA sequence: TGCAGCGTTTTGGGGGACGACATGAACACTGAAGCTTTCTTT.

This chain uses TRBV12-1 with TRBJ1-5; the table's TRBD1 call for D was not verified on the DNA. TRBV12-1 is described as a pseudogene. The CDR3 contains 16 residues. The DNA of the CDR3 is TGTGCCAGCCCCAATACAACAGGGGGGCCCAATCAGCCCCAGCATTTT. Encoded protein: CASPNTTGGPNQPQHF.

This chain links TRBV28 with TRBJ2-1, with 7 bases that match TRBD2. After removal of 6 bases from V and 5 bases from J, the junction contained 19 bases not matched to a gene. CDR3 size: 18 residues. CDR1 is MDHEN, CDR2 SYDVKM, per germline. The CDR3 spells CASSFFLVAGMGDNEQFF. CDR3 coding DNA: TGTGCCAGCAGCTTTTTTTTGGTAGCGGGCATGGGGGACAATGAGCAGTTCTTC.

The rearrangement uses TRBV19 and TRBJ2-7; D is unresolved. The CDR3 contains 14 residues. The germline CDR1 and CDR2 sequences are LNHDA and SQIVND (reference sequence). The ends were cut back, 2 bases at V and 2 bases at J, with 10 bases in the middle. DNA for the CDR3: TGTGCCAGTAGTATATCGGGTTTTGCCTACGAGCAGTACTTC. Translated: CASSISGFAYEQYF. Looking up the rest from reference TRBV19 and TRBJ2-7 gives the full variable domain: DGGITQSPKYLFRKEGQNVTLSCEQNLNHDAMYWYRQDPGQGLRLIYYSQIVNDFQKGDIAEGYSVSREKKESFPLTVTSAQKNPTAFYLCASSISGFAYEQYFGPGTRLTVT.

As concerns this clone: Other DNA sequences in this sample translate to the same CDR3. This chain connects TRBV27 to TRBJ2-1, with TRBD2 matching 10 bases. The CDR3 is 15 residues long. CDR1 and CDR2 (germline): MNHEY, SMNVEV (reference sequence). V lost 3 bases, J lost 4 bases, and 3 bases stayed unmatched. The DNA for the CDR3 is TGTGCCAGCAGTTTTACTAGCGGGACTTACAATGAGCAGTTCTTC. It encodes CASSFTSGTYNEQFF.

The CDR3 loop is CASTLDRGGNEQFF. DNA for the CDR3: TGTGCCAGCACCCTGGACAGGGGAGGCAATGAGCAGTTCTTC. The chain carries TRBV28 and TRBJ2-1; 9 nucleotides align to TRBD1. V lost 7 bases to trimming and J lost 6 bases; unmatched junction nucleotides: 7. CDR1 and CDR2 (germline): MDHEN, SYDVKM. The CDR3 has 14 residues.

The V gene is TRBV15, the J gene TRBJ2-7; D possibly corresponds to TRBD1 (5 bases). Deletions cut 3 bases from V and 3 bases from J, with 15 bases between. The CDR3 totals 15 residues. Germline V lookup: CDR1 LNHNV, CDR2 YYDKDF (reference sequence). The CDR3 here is CATSSSDNLFYEQYF. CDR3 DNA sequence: TGTGCCACCAGCAGTTCGGACAACCTTTTCTACGAGCAGTACTTC.

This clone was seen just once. CDR3 residues: CASSRDRAQLNTEAFF. The CDR3 DNA sequence: TGCGCCAGCAGCCGAGATAGGGCCCAACTGAACACTGAAGCTTTCTTT. The chain recombines TRBV4-1 with TRBJ1-1; D ambiguous. From germline, CDR1 is MGHRA and CDR2 YSYEKL. The CDR3 length is 16 residues. The V gene lost 4 bases and the J gene lost 0 bases, with 15 bases spanning the gap.

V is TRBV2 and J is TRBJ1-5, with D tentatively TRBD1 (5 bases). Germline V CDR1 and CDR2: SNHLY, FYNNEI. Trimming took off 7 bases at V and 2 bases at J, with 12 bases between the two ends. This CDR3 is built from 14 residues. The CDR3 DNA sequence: TGTGCCAGCAAGGTCACAGGAGGCAATCAGCCCCAGCATTTT. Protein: CASKVTGGNQPQHF. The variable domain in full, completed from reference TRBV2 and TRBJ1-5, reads EPEVTQTPSHQVTQMGQEVILRCVPISNHLYFYWYRQILGQKVEFLVSFYNNEISEKSEIFDDQFSVERPDGSNFTLKIRSTKLEDSAMYFCASKVTGGNQPQHFGDGTRLSIL.

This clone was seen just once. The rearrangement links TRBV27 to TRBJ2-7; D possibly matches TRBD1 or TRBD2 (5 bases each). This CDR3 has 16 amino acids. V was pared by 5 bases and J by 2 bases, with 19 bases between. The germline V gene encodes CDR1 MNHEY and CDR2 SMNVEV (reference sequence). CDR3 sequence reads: CASSPGTPLRPYEQYF. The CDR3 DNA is TGTGCCAGCAGTCCCGGGACGCCCCTCCGCCCCTACGAGCAGTACTTC.

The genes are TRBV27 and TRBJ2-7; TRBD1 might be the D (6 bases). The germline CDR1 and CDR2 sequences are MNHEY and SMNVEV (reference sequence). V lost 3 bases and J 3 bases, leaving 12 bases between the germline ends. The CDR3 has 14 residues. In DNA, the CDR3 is TGTGCCAGCAGTTTGGGCCAGGGGATCTACGAGCAGTACTTC. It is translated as CASSLGQGIYEQYF.

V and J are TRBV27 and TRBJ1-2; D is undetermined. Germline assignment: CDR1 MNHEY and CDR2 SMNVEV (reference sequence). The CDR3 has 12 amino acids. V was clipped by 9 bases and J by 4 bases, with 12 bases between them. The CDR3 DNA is TGTGCCAGACTCCCGGAAATCTATGGCTACACCTTC. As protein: CARLPEIYGYTF.

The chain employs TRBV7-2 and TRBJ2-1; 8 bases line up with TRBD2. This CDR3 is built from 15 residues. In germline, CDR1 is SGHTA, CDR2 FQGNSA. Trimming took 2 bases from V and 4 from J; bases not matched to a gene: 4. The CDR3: CASSLRIAGYNEQFF. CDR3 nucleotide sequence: TGTGCCAGCAGCTTAAGGATAGCGGGGTACAATGAGCAGTTCTTC.

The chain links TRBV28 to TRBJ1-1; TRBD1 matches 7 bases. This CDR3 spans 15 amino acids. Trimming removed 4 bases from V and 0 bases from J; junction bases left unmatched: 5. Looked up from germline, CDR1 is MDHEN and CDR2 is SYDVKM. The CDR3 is CASSSTTGLNTEAFF. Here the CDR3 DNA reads TGTGCCAGCAGTTCGACGACAGGGCTGAACACTGAAGCTTTCTTT.

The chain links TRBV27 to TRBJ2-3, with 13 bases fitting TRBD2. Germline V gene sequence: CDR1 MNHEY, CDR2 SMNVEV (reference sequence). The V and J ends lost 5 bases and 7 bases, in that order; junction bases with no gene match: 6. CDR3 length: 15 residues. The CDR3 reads CASSRTSGSGYTQYF. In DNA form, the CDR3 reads TGTGCCAGCAGTCGGACTAGCGGGAGTGGATATACGCAGTATTTT.

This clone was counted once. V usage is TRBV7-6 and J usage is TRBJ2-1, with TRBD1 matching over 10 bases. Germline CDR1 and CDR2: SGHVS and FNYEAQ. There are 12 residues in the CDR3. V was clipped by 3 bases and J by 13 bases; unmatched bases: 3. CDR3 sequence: CASSLGTGDQFF. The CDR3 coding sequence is TGTGCCAGCAGCTTGGGGACAGGGGATCAGTTCTTC.

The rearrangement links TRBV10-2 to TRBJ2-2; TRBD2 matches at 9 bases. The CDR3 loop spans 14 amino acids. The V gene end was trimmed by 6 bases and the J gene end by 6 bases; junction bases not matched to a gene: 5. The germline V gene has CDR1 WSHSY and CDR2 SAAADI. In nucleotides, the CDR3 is TGCGCCAGCAGGGGGACTAGCAGGCCCGGGGAGCTGTTTTTT. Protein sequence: CASRGTSRPGELFF.

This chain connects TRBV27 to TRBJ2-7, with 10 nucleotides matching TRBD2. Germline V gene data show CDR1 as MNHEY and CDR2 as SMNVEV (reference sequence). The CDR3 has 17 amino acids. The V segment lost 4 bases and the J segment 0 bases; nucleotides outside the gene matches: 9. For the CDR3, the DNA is TGTGCCAGCAGTTCGCTGACTAGCGGGCTAAGCTCCTACGAGCAGTACTTC. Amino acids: CASSSLTSGLSSYEQYF.

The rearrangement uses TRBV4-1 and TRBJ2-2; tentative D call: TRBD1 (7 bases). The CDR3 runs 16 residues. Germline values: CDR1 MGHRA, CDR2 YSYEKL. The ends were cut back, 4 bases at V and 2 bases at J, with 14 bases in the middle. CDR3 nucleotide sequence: TGCGCCAGCAGCCTCGGAGGGGGCCATAACACCGGGGAGCTGTTTTTT. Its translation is CASSLGGGHNTGELFF.

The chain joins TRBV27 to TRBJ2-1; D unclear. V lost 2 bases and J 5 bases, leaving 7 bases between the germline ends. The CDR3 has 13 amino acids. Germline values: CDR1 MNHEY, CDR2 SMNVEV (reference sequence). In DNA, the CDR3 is TGTGCCAGCAGTTTAGAGGCTGACAATGAGCAGTTCTTC. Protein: CASSLEADNEQFF.

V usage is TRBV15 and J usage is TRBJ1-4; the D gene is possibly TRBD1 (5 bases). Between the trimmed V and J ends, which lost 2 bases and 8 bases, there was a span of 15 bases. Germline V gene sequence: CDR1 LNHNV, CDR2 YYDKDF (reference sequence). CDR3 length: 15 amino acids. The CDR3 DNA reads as TGTGCCACCAGCAGATCCAGGGAGTACAACGAAAAACTGTTTTTT. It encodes CATSRSREYNEKLFF.

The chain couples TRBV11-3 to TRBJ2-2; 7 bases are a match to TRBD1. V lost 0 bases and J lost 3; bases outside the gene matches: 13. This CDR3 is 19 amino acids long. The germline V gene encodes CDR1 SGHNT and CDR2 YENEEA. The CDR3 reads CASSLDRFGTDPHTGELFF. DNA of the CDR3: TGTGCCAGCAGCTTAGATCGGTTCGGGACAGACCCACACACCGGGGAGCTGTTTTTT.

The CDR3 here is CASSLSNRVASAFF. CDR3 coding DNA: TGTGCCAGCAGTTTATCCAACAGGGTCGCCAGCGCTTTCTTT. The chain is built from TRBV27 and TRBJ1-1, with D maybe TRBD1 (6 bases). Germline V gene sequence: CDR1 MNHEY, CDR2 SMNVEV (reference sequence). Trimming removed 0 bases from V and 11 bases from J, with 16 bases in between. The CDR3 totals 14 residues.

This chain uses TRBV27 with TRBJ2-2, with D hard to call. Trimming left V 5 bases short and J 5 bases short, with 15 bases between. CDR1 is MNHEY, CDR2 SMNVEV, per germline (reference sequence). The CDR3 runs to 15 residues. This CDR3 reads CASSPVVGWTGELFF. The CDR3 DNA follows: TGTGCCAGCAGTCCTGTGGTGGGATGGACCGGGGAGCTGTTTTTT.